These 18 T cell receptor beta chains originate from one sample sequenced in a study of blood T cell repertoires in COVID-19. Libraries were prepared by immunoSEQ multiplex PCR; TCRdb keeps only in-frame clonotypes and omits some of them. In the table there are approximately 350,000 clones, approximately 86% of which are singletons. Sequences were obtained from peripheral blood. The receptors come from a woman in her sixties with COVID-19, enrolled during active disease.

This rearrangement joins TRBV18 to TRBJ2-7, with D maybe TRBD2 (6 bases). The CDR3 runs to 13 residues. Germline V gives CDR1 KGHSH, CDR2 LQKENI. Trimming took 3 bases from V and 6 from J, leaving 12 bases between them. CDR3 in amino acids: CASSPQGLAEQYF. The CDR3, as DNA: TGTGCCAGCTCACCTCAGGGACTTGCCGAGCAGTACTTC. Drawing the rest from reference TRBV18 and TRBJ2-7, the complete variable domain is NAGVMQNPRHLVRRRGQEARLRCSPMKGHSHVYWYRQLPEEGLKFMVYLQKENIIDESGMPKERFSAEFPKEGPSILRIQQVVRGDSAAYFCASSPQGLAEQYFGPGTRLTVT.

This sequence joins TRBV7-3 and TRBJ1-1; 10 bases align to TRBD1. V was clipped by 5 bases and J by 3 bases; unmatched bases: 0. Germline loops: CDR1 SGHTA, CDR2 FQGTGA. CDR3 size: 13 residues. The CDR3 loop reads CASSGQGDTEAFF. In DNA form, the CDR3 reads TGTGCCAGCAGCGGACAGGGGGACACTGAAGCTTTCTTT.

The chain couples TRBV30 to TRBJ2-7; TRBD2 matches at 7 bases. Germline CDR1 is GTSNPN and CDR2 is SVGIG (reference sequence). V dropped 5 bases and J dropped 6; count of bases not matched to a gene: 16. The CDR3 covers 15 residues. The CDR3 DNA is TGTGCCTGGGCAAGGGCGGGGGTCGGGGACCGCGAGCAGTACTTC. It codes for CAWARAGVGDREQYF.

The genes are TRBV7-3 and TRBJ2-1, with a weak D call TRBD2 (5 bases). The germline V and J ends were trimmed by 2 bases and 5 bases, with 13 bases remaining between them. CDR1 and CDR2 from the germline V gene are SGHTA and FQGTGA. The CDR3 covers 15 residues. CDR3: CASSLSRSGNNEQFF. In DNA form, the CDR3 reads TGTGCCAGCAGCTTATCTCGGTCCGGGAACAATGAGCAGTTCTTC.

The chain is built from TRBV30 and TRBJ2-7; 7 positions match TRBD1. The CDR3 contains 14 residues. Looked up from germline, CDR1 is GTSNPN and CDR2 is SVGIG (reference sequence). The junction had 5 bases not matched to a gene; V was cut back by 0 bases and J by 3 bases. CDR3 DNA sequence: TGTGCCTGGAGTGTAGGGGGCAGCGACTACGAGCAGTACTTC. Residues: CAWSVGGSDYEQYF.

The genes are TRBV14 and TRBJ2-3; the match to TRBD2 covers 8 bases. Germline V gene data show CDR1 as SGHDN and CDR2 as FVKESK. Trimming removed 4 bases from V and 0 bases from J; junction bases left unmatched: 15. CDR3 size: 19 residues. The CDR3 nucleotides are TGTGCCAGCAGCCCCCCCTTGCGGGGGGTCCGACCTAGCACAGATACGCAGTATTTT. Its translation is CASSPPLRGVRPSTDTQYF. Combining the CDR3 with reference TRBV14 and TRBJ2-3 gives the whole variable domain EAGVTQFPSHSVIEKGQTVTLRCDPISGHDNLYWYRRVMGKEIKFLLHFVKESKQDESGMPNNRFLAERTGGTYSTLKVQPAELEDSGVYFCASSPPLRGVRPSTDTQYFGPGTRLTVL.

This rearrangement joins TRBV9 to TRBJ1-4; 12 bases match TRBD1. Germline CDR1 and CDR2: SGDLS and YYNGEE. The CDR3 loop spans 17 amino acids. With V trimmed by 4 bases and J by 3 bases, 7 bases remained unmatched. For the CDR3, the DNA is TGTGCCAGCAGCCCAGGGACAGGGGGCTCGGCTAATGAAAAACTGTTTTTT. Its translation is CASSPGTGGSANEKLFF.

Written as DNA, the CDR3 is TGTGCCAGCAGTTACTTGAACGGGCAAGAGACCCAGTACTTC. Its translation is CASSYLNGQETQYF. The V gene is TRBV6-2 or TRBV6-3, the J gene TRBJ2-5; no clear D. This CDR3 comprises 14 residues. CDR1 and CDR2 (germline): MNHEY, SVGEGT. V was cut by 1 base and J by 2 bases, with 8 bases left in between.

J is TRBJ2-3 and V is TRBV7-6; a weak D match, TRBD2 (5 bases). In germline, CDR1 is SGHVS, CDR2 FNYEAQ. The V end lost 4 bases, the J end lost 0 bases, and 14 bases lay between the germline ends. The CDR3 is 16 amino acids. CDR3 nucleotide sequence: TGTGCCAGCAGCTCAACGGCCAGGACTAGCACAGATACGCAGTATTTT. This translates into CASSSTARTSTDTQYF.

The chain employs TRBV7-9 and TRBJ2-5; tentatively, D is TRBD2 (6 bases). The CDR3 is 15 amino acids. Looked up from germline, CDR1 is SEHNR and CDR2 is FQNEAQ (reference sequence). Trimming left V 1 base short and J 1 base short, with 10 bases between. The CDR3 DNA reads TGTGCCAGCAGCTTAGGGGGGGAGACCCAAGAGACCCAGTACTTC. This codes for CASSLGGETQETQYF.

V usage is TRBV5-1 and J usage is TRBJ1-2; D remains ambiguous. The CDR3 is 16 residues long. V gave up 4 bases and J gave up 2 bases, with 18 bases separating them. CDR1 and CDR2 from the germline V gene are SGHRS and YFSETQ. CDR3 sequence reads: CASSPEGRGWNYGYTF. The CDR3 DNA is TGCGCCAGCAGCCCGGAGGGTCGGGGATGGAACTATGGCTACACCTTC.

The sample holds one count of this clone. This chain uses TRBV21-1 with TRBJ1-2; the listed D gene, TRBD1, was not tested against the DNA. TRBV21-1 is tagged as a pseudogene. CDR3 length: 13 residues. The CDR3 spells CASSKDRAYGYTF. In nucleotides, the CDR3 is TGTGCCAGCAGCAAAGACAGAGCCTATGGCTACACCTTC.

The DNA of the CDR3 is TGTGCCAGCAGTTACTCTGGGCAGGGCCTCTATGGCTACACCTTC. Protein product: CASSYSGQGLYGYTF. V is TRBV6-5 and J is TRBJ1-2, with D possibly matching TRBD1 (5 bases). Germline-derived CDR1 and CDR2 are MNHEY and SVGAGI. V gave up 0 bases and J gave up 4 bases, with 12 bases separating them. The CDR3 runs 15 residues.

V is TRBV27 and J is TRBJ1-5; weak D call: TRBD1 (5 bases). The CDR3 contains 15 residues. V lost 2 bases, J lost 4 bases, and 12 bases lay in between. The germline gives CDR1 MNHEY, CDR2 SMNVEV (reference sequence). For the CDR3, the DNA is TGTGCCAGCAGTTTAAACTGGCAGGGAAATCAGCCCCAGCATTTT. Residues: CASSLNWQGNQPQHF.

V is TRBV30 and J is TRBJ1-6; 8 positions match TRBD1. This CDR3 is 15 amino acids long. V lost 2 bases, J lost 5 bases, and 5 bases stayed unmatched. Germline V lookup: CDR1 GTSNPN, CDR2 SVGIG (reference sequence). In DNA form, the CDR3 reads TGTGCCTGGAGTATTCCGGACAGGGATAATTCACCCCTCCACTTT. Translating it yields CAWSIPDRDNSPLHF.

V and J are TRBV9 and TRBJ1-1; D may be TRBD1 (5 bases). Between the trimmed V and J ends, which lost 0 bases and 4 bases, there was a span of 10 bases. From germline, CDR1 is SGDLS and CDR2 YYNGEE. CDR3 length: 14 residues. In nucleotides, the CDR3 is TGTGCCAGCAGCGTAGGGGGGGTAGGCACTGAAGCTTTCTTT. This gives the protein CASSVGGVGTEAFF.

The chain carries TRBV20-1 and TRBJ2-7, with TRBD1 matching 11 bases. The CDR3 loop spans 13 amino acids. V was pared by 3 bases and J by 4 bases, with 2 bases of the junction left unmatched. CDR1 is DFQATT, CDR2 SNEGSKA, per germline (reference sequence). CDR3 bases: TGCAGTGCTAGTGGGGACAGGGGGTACGAGCAGTACTTC. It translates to CSASGDRGYEQYF.

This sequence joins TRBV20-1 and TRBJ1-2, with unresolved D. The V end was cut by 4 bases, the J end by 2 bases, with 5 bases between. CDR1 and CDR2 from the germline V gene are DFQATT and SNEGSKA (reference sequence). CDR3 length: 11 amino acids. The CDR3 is CSATSNYGYTF. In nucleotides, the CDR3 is TGCAGTGCTACATCAAACTATGGCTACACCTTC.